The 23 T cell receptor beta chains in this list originate from one sample, sequenced in a study of technical replicates of blood from several donors. Data came from immunoSEQ multiplex PCR; TCRdb stores just in-frame clones and leaves some out. Of 95,000 to 100,000 clones in the sample, 96% were seen once. The sequenced sample was T cells isolated from PBMCs. The receptors shown here come from a human donor in good health.

The rearrangement uses TRBV30 and TRBJ2-7; 8 positions match TRBD2. V lost 1 base to trimming and J lost 4 bases; unmatched junction nucleotides: 6. The CDR3 is 14 residues long. The germline CDR1 and CDR2 sequences are GTSNPN and SVGIG (reference sequence). CDR3 loop: CAWSGGSGVYEQYF. In DNA form, the CDR3 reads TGTGCCTGGAGTGGAGGTAGCGGGGTATACGAGCAGTACTTC.

This chain joins TRBV19 and TRBJ2-7; no definite D call. CDR1 LNHDA and CDR2 SQIVND come from the germline V gene (reference sequence). Trimming removed 2 bases at V and 3 bases at J, with 8 bases between. This CDR3 spans 13 amino acids. In DNA, the CDR3 is TGTGCCAGTAGTATATCCACATTCTACGAGCAGTACTTC. Its protein is CASSISTFYEQYF.

This clone has a single count. The gene calls are TRBV27 and TRBJ2-7, with D perhaps TRBD1 (5 bases). The germline V gene has CDR1 MNHEY and CDR2 SMNVEV (reference sequence). The CDR3 is 11 amino acids. The ends were cut back, 10 bases at V and 4 bases at J, with 11 bases in the middle. CDR3 in amino acids: CAIRTPYEQYF. CDR3 bases: TGTGCCATCCGGACACCTTACGAGCAGTACTTC.

The CDR3 loop is CASSQEDVQETQYF. CDR3 coding DNA: TGCGCCAGCAGCCAGGAGGACGTCCAAGAGACCCAGTACTTC. The chain links TRBV4-1 to TRBJ2-5; tentatively, D is TRBD2 (5 bases). The CDR3 extends over 14 amino acids. V lost 3 bases to trimming and J lost 1 base, with 9 bases between them. Germline V lookup: CDR1 MGHRA, CDR2 YSYEKL.

This sequence joins TRBV10-3 and TRBJ1-4, with 9 positions matching TRBD1. Germline assignment: CDR1 ENHRY and CDR2 SYGVKD. V shed 2 bases, J shed 3 bases, and the junction held 7 bases outside the gene matches. The CDR3 is made up of 17 amino acids. The CDR3 sequence: CAISEGQGQGSNEKLFF. CDR3 DNA: TGTGCCATCAGTGAGGGACAGGGACAGGGCTCTAATGAAAAACTGTTTTTT.

V and J are TRBV19 and TRBJ2-7; 14 nucleotides agree with TRBD2. Germline loops: CDR1 LNHDA, CDR2 SQIVND (reference sequence). The CDR3 loop spans 17 amino acids. The V gene end was trimmed by 5 bases and the J gene end by 0 bases; junction bases not matched to a gene: 6. The DNA of the CDR3 is TGTGCCAGTAGTTCGGGACTAGCGGGAGACTCCTCCTACGAGCAGTACTTC. Protein sequence: CASSSGLAGDSSYEQYF. Looking up the rest from reference TRBV19 and TRBJ2-7 gives the full variable domain: DGGITQSPKYLFRKEGQNVTLSCEQNLNHDAMYWYRQDPGQGLRLIYYSQIVNDFQKGDIAEGYSVSREKKESFPLTVTSAQKNPTAFYLCASSSGLAGDSSYEQYFGPGTRLTVT.

The gene calls are TRBV6-1 and TRBJ2-7; the D is unclear. This CDR3 comprises 13 residues. The germline gives CDR1 MNHNS, CDR2 SASEGT. Trimming took off 4 bases at V and 7 bases at J, with 14 bases between the two ends. As DNA, the CDR3 is TGTGCCAGCAGTGTCGCGGCTCCGAGGGAGCAGTACTTC. Amino acids: CASSVAAPREQYF.

This clone was counted a single time. The chain has TRBV28 and TRBJ1-1; D possibly corresponds to TRBD1 (6 bases). V lost 5 bases and J lost 11, with 21 bases in between. This CDR3 is 14 amino acids long. CDR1 and CDR2 from the germline V gene are MDHEN and SYDVKM. CDR3 nucleotide sequence: TGTGCCAGCAGTCCACCGGGACACGCGGACGGGGCTTTCTTT. Amino acids: CASSPPGHADGAFF.

This rearrangement joins TRBV11-2 to TRBJ2-3; 7 bases align to TRBD2. This CDR3 comprises 14 residues. Germline V gene lookup returns CDR1 SGHAT and CDR2 FQNNGV. V shed 6 bases, J shed 3 bases, and the junction held 6 bases outside the gene matches. The CDR3 sequence: CASRVAGTTDTQYF. The CDR3 region has the DNA TGTGCCAGCAGGGTAGCGGGTACTACAGATACGCAGTATTTT.

The genes are TRBV6-4 and TRBJ2-3, with D maybe TRBD2 (6 bases). This CDR3 comprises 15 residues. Germline CDR1 MRHNA, CDR2 SNTAGT. V lost 4 bases, J lost 0 bases, and 11 bases lay in between. The CDR3 DNA reads TGTGCCAGCAGTGCAATCGGGAGTAGCACAGATACGCAGTATTTT. It yields the protein CASSAIGSSTDTQYF.

The chain carries TRBV19 and TRBJ1-1; 7 bases map to TRBD1. V shed 4 bases, J shed 2 bases, and the junction held 13 bases outside the gene matches. This CDR3 is built from 17 residues. Germline V gives CDR1 LNHDA, CDR2 SQIVND (reference sequence). CDR3 sequence (DNA): TGTGCCAGTAGTAGCCCGGGGAGGAGACAGGGCAACACTGAAGCTTTCTTT. Its protein product is CASSSPGRRQGNTEAFF.

The genes are TRBV28 and TRBJ2-7, with a tentative D call TRBD2 (6 bases). Germline values: CDR1 MDHEN, CDR2 SYDVKM. This CDR3 is 15 amino acids long. The V end was cut by 2 bases, the J end by 5 bases, with 16 bases between. Written as DNA, the CDR3 is TGTGCCAGCAGTTTAAATCATCGAGGCGGGAACGAGCAGTACTTC. It is translated as CASSLNHRGGNEQYF.

This clone was seen a single time. This rearrangement joins TRBV28 to TRBJ2-7, with 9 nucleotides matching TRBD1. The CDR3 has 14 residues. Germline V gives CDR1 MDHEN, CDR2 SYDVKM. The ends lost 5 bases at V and 4 bases at J; junction bases unmatched: 6. DNA for the CDR3: TGTGCCAGCAGTATGGGACAGGGCATGTACGAGCAGTACTTC. Translation gives CASSMGQGMYEQYF. Full variable domain (missing parts from reference TRBV28 and TRBJ2-7): DVKVTQSSRYLVKRTGEKVFLECVQDMDHENMFWYRQDPGLGLRLIYFSYDVKMKEKGDIPEGYSVSREKKERFSLILESASTNQTSMYLCASSMGQGMYEQYFGPGTRLTVT.

Here the CDR3 DNA reads TGTGCCAGCAGCTGGGACAGGGAAACCTACGAGCAGTACTTC. This encodes CASSWDRETYEQYF. The J gene is TRBJ2-7, the V gene TRBV5-8; 9 nucleotides match TRBD1. Per the germline V gene, CDR1 is SGHTS and CDR2 is YDEGEE. Losses at the gene ends were 3 bases for V and 2 bases for J; bases not matched to a gene: 3. This CDR3 has 14 amino acids.

The V and J genes are TRBV28 and TRBJ2-3; D not certain. The V gene lost 9 bases and the J gene lost 4 bases, with 14 bases spanning the gap. The germline CDR1 and CDR2 sequences are MDHEN and SYDVKM. This CDR3 spans 13 amino acids. The CDR3 spells CASSSLSADTQYF. The CDR3 DNA sequence: TGTGCCAGTTCGAGCCTGTCTGCAGATACGCAGTATTTT.

The rearrangement joins TRBV7-9 to TRBJ1-1; 9 nucleotides line up with TRBD1. This CDR3 region has 15 residues. From germline, CDR1 is SEHNR and CDR2 FQNEAQ (reference sequence). V lost 2 bases to trimming and J lost 5 bases; unmatched junction nucleotides: 6. The CDR3 sequence is CASSLPTGGATEAFF. For the CDR3, the DNA is TGTGCCAGCAGCTTACCCACAGGGGGCGCGACTGAAGCTTTCTTT.

The V gene is TRBV9, the J gene TRBJ2-3; 9 bases match TRBD1. This CDR3 is built from 15 residues. The V gene's germline CDR1 is SGDLS and CDR2 YYNGEE. With V trimmed by 1 base and J by 1 base, 1 base remained unmatched. DNA for the CDR3: TGTGCCAGCAGCGTAAGGGACAGGGGCACAGATACGCAGTATTTT. Translation gives CASSVRDRGTDTQYF.

The gene calls are TRBV2 and TRBJ1-4, with 10 bases lining up with TRBD1. The germline gives CDR1 SNHLY, CDR2 FYNNEI. The CDR3 contains 16 residues. Trimming at V came to 0 bases and at J to 4 bases, leaving 2 bases not matched to a gene. This CDR3 is CASSEARDRGNEKLFF. The CDR3 region has the DNA TGTGCCAGCAGTGAAGCGAGGGACAGGGGTAATGAAAAACTGTTTTTT. The whole variable domain, filled in from reference TRBV2 and TRBJ1-4, reads EPEVTQTPSHQVTQMGQEVILRCVPISNHLYFYWYRQILGQKVEFLVSFYNNEISEKSEIFDDQFSVERPDGSNFTLKIRSTKLEDSAMYFCASSEARDRGNEKLFFGSGTQLSVL.

The chain joins TRBV7-9 to TRBJ2-3; 7 bases are shared with TRBD2. The CDR3 sequence is 14 residues long. The J segment lost 4 bases and the V segment lost 5 bases, leaving 6 bases of the junction unmatched. Germline lookup yields CDR1 SEHNR and CDR2 FQNEAQ (reference sequence). The CDR3 reads CASSRSGDPDTQYF. For the CDR3, the DNA is TGTGCCAGCAGCAGAAGCGGGGACCCAGATACGCAGTATTTT.

The rearrangement uses TRBV7-6 and TRBJ2-1, with a possible D match to TRBD1 (5 bases). V lost 1 base, J lost 2 bases, and 15 bases lay in between. The CDR3 is 17 amino acids. Germline lookup yields CDR1 SGHVS and CDR2 FNYEAQ. In DNA form, the CDR3 reads TGTGCCAGCAGCTTAGATCAGAGACCCAGGGCCTACAATGAGCAGTTCTTC. Protein product: CASSLDQRPRAYNEQFF.

The chain uses TRBV27 and TRBJ2-1, with 9 bases fitting TRBD2. The CDR3 spans 17 residues. Germline V gene data show CDR1 as MNHEY and CDR2 as SMNVEV (reference sequence). J lost 3 bases, V lost 2 bases, and 8 bases had no gene match. Here the CDR3 reads CASSLGALAGNYNEQFF. CDR3 DNA sequence: TGTGCCAGCAGTTTAGGGGCCCTAGCGGGAAACTACAATGAGCAGTTCTTC.

In regard to this clone: Different DNA sequences within this sample yield the same CDR3. V usage is TRBV2 and J usage is TRBJ1-6; D possibly corresponds to TRBD1 (5 bases). V lost 5 bases and J lost 0, with 11 bases in between. Germline CDR1 is SNHLY and CDR2 is FYNNEI. This CDR3 spans 16 amino acids. The CDR3 sequence: CASSRTKSSYNSPLHF. CDR3 DNA sequence: TGTGCCAGCAGTCGGACAAAGAGCTCCTATAATTCACCCCTCCACTTT.

CDR3 nucleotides: TGTGCCAGCAGCCGGAATGGGGGGGGGACAGGGGTGCACGAGCAGTACTTC. Translating it yields CASSRNGGGTGVHEQYF. The V call is TRBV27, the J call TRBJ2-7, with 10 positions matching TRBD1. Germline CDR1 and CDR2: MNHEY and SMNVEV (reference sequence). The CDR3 length is 17 residues. J lost 5 bases, V lost 6 bases, and 16 bases had no gene match.